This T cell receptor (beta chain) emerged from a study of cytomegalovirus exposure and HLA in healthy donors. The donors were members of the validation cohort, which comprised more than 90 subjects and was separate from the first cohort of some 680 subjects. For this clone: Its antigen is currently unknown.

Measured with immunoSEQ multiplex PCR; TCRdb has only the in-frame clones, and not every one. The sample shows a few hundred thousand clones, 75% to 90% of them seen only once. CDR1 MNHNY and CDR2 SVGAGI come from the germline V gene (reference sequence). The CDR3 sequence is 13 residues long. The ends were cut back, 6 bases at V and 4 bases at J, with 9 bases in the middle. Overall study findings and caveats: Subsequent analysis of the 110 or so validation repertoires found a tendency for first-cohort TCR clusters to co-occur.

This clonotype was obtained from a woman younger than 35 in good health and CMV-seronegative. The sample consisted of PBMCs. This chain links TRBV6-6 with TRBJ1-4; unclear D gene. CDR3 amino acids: CASRPSVNEKLFF. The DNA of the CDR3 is TGTGCCAGCAGACCCTCGGTTAATGAAAAACTGTTTTTT.